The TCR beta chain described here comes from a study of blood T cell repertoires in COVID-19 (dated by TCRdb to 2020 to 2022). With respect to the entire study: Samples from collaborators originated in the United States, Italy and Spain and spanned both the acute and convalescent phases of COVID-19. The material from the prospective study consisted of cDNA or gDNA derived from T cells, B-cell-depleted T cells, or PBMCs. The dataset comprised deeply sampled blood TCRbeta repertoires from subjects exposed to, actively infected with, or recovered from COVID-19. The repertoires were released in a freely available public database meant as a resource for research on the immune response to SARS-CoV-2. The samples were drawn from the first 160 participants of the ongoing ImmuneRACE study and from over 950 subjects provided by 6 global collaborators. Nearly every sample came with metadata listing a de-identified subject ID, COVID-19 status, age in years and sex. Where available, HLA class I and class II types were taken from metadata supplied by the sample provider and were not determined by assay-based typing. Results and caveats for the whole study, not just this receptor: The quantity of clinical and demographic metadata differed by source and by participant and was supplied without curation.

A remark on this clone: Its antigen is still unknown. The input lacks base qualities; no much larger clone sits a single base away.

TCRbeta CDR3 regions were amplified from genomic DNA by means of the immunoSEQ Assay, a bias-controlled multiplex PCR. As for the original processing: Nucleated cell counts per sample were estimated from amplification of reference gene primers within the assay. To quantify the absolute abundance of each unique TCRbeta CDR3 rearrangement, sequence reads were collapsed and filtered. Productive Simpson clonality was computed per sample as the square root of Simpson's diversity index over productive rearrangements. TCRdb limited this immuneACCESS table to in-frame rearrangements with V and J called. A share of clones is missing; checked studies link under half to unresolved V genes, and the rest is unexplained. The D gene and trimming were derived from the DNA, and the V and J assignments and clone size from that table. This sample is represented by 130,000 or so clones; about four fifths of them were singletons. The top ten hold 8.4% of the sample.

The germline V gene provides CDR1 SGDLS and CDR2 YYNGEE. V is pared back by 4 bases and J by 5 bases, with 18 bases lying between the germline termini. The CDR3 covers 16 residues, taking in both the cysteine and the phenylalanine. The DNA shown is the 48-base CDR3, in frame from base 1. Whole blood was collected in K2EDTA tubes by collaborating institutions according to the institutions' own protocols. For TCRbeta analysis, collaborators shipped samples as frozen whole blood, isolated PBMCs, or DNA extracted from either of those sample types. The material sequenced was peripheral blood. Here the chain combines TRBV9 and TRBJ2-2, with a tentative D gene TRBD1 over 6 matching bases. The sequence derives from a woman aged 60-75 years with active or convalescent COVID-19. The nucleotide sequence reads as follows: TGTGCCAGCAGCCCCCGACAGGACCCCCCTACCGGGGAGCTGTTTTTT. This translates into CASSPRQDPPTGELFF.